What follows are 27 T cell receptor beta chains derived from one specimen sequenced in a study of PD-L1 blockade in urothelial cancer. The protocol was immunoSEQ multiplex PCR, while the TCRdb copy is restricted to in-frame clones and leaves out a portion. The sample shows about 88,000 clones, around 92% of them seen only once. The time point is: pretreatment peripheral blood. The input for sequencing was PBMCs, taken around atezolizumab (anti-PD-L1) treatment. Receptors originate from a woman older than 75 with urothelial cancer.

This chain connects TRBV5-6 to TRBJ2-7; 7 bases line up with TRBD2. V dropped 7 bases and J dropped 0; count of bases not matched to a gene: 16. This CDR3 contains 17 residues. Germline V gene sequence: CDR1 SGHDT, CDR2 YYEEEE. In DNA form, the CDR3 reads TGTGCCAGCCCTTACCCCCACCTAGCGGCGAGCTCCTACGAGCAGTACTTC. Translating gives CASPYPHLAASSYEQYF.

The CDR3 sequence is CASRSGQGEGKLFF. As DNA, the CDR3 is TGTGCCAGCAGATCGGGACAGGGGGAAGGAAAACTGTTTTTT. V is TRBV2 and J is TRBJ1-4; 11 bases match TRBD1. This CDR3 region has 14 residues. V was pared by 6 bases and J by 10 bases, with 7 bases of the junction left unmatched. Germline V gives CDR1 SNHLY, CDR2 FYNNEI. Filled out from reference TRBV2 and TRBJ1-4, the complete variable domain reads EPEVTQTPSHQVTQMGQEVILRCVPISNHLYFYWYRQILGQKVEFLVSFYNNEISEKSEIFDDQFSVERPDGSNFTLKIRSTKLEDSAMYFCASRSGQGEGKLFFGSGTQLSVL.

The J gene is TRBJ2-3, the V gene TRBV9; 13 bases are a match to TRBD2. Germline V gene lookup returns CDR1 SGDLS and CDR2 YYNGEE. V was clipped by 6 bases and J by 2 bases; unmatched bases: 6. This CDR3 has 16 amino acids. The CDR3 spells CASTRGTSGATDTQYF. CDR3 coding DNA: TGTGCCAGCACCCGGGGGACTAGCGGGGCCACAGATACGCAGTATTTT.

The sample holds one count of this clone. The V and J genes are TRBV7-3 and TRBJ2-1; D is perhaps TRBD2 (6 bases). Trimming pared 2 bases from V and 7 bases from J, leaving 15 bases between. In germline, CDR1 is SGHTA, CDR2 FQGTGA. The CDR3 spans 15 residues. CDR3: CASSLWAQSGNEQFF. The CDR3 region has the DNA TGTGCCAGCAGCTTATGGGCCCAAAGCGGGAATGAGCAGTTCTTC.

The chain employs TRBV6-5 and TRBJ2-5; the D is unclear. This CDR3 is built from 16 residues. Germline V lookup: CDR1 MNHEY, CDR2 SVGAGI. V dropped 0 bases and J dropped 1 base, with 12 bases sitting between them. CDR3 in amino acids: CASSYSSTRRQETQYF. The DNA of the CDR3 is TGTGCCAGCAGTTACTCGAGTACCAGGCGCCAAGAGACCCAGTACTTC.

The J gene is TRBJ2-2, the V gene TRBV10-3, with 11 bases identical to TRBD2. The V gene end was trimmed by 10 bases and the J gene end by 5 bases; junction bases not matched to a gene: 9. This CDR3 has 15 residues. Germline V gene lookup returns CDR1 ENHRY and CDR2 SYGVKD. CDR3 nucleotides: TGTGCCACGTTCCCGGGACTAGCGGAAACCGGGGAGCTGTTTTTT. The encoded protein is CATFPGLAETGELFF.

The chain is built from TRBV7-2 and TRBJ2-7, with D possibly being TRBD1 (5 bases). Looked up from germline, CDR1 is SGHTA and CDR2 is FQGNSA. The V gene lost 0 bases and the J gene lost 0 bases, with 6 bases spanning the gap. The CDR3 consists of 14 residues. CDR3 amino acids: CASSLAQDSYEQYF. The DNA of the CDR3 is TGTGCCAGCAGCTTAGCACAGGACTCCTACGAGCAGTACTTC.

The J gene is TRBJ2-1, the V gene TRBV10-2; 12 bases align to TRBD2. The germline V gene has CDR1 WSHSY and CDR2 SAAADI. V trimming: 6 bases; J trimming: 8 bases; junction bases outside the gene matches: 14. CDR3 length: 17 residues. CDR3 DNA: TGCGCCAGCAGGACCTGGGGGCTAGCGGGAGGGGGCGATGAGCAGTTCTTC. Protein sequence: CASRTWGLAGGGDEQFF.

The chain combines TRBV9 with TRBJ2-1, with TRBD2 matching 10 bases. With 4 bases clipped from V and 6 bases from J, the junction kept 7 bases outside the gene matches. The V gene's germline CDR1 is SGDLS and CDR2 YYNGEE. The length of the CDR3 is 15 residues. The CDR3, as DNA: TGTGCCAGCAGCCCGCGGGCTAGCGGGAGCAATGAGCAGTTCTTC. It encodes CASSPRASGSNEQFF.

Comment on this clone: The conserved closing phenylalanine or tryptophan is absent in this CDR3, likely reflecting a read error. The limits of the CDR3 on the DNA are not certain, so only TCRdb's listed CDR3 is given. The J gene is TRBJ2-7, the V gene TRBV5-3; TRBD2 reflects the table's D call only, with no check against the DNA. TRBV5-3 is annotated as an ORF whose role is uncertain. The CDR3 numbers 11 amino acids, ends counted. This CDR3 reads CARRPSGGPLH.

The J gene is TRBJ2-1, the V gene TRBV12-5; the match to TRBD1 covers 7 bases. There are 14 residues in the CDR3. J was trimmed by 4 bases and V by 1 base; bases with no gene match: 1. Looked up from germline, CDR1 is LGHNT and CDR2 is FRNRAP. Written as DNA, the CDR3 is TGTGCTAGTGGTTTGGGACAGGGATACAATGAGCAGTTCTTC. Translation gives CASGLGQGYNEQFF.

The rearrangement links TRBV7-3 to TRBJ2-1; unclear D gene. Trimming pared 1 base from V and 6 bases from J, leaving 10 bases between. CDR3 size: 14 residues. The germline V gene encodes CDR1 SGHTA and CDR2 FQGTGA. The CDR3 here is CASSLSRSGNEQFF. The CDR3 nucleotides read TGTGCCAGCAGCTTAAGCAGGTCTGGCAATGAGCAGTTCTTC.

The V and J genes are TRBV29-1 and TRBJ2-3, with 11 bases fitting TRBD2. Germline V CDR1 and CDR2: SQVTM, ANQGSEA. The CDR3 is made up of 15 amino acids. V was pared by 6 bases and J by 1 base, with 6 bases of the junction left unmatched. CDR3 DNA sequence: TGCAGCGTCCAAGGACTAGCGGGTCGCACAGATACGCAGTATTTT. Protein: CSVQGLAGRTDTQYF.

The chain recombines TRBV11-3 with TRBJ2-3; 8 nucleotides match TRBD1. Trimming cost V 5 bases and J 2 bases; bases outside gene matches: 12. The CDR3 covers 17 residues. Germline loops: CDR1 SGHNT, CDR2 YENEEA. CDR3 in amino acids: CASSPRNDRGVTDTQYF. In DNA, the CDR3 is TGTGCCAGCAGCCCGCGGAATGACAGGGGCGTCACAGATACGCAGTATTTT. Drawing the rest from reference TRBV11-3 and TRBJ2-3, the complete variable domain is EAGVVQSPRYKIIEKKQPVAFWCNPISGHNTLYWYLQNLGQGPELLIRYENEEAVDDSQLPKDRFSAERLKGVDSTLKIQPAELGDSAVYLCASSPRNDRGVTDTQYFGPGTRLTVL.

This chain uses TRBV7-2 with TRBJ1-1; D call uncertain. Germline V gene data show CDR1 as SGHTA and CDR2 as FQGNSA. Trimming pared 7 bases from V and 7 bases from J, leaving 10 bases between. This CDR3 region has 11 residues. For the CDR3, the DNA is TGTGCCAGCACCCCGGGTGTTGAAGCTTTCTTT. This translates into CASTPGVEAFF.

CDR3 sequence reads: CASSPDRGLPGELFF. DNA for the CDR3: TGTGCCAGCAGCCCGGACAGGGGGCTACCCGGGGAGCTGTTTTTT. V is TRBV5-6 and J is TRBJ2-2; 11 bases agree with TRBD1. V shed 4 bases and J 6 bases; nucleotides not matched to a gene: 5. There are 15 residues in the CDR3. Germline CDR1 is SGHDT and CDR2 is YYEEEE.

V is TRBV19 and J is TRBJ2-7, with TRBD2 matching 8 bases. The CDR3 is 15 amino acids. Germline V lookup: CDR1 LNHDA, CDR2 SQIVND (reference sequence). V shed 3 bases and J 6 bases; nucleotides not matched to a gene: 10. CDR3 bases: TGTGCCAGTAGTATTGTCGGGACTAGGGGTGGCGAGCAGTACTTC. Its protein is CASSIVGTRGGEQYF.

The CDR3 here is CASSLGLGATDTQYF. CDR3 in DNA: TGTGCCAGCAGCTTAGGTCTGGGGGCAACAGATACGCAGTATTTT. V and J are TRBV11-2 and TRBJ2-3, with D maybe TRBD1 (6 bases). Looked up from germline, CDR1 is SGHAT and CDR2 is FQNNGV. V lost 1 base, J lost 3 bases, and 11 bases lay in between. The CDR3 covers 15 residues.

The chain carries TRBV10-3 and TRBJ2-7; weak D call: TRBD1 (5 bases). With 4 bases removed from V and 2 bases from J, the gap between germline ends came to 12 bases. The CDR3 sequence is 14 residues long. The germline gives CDR1 ENHRY, CDR2 SYGVKD. The CDR3, as DNA: TGTGCCATCAGTGTGGGCAGGGCCACCTACGAGCAGTACTTC. It translates to CAISVGRATYEQYF.

CDR3 nucleotides: TGTGCCAGCAGCCAAGGTCCGAGCTCCTACAATGAGCAGTTCTTC. Its translation: CASSQGPSSYNEQFF. The rearrangement joins TRBV14 to TRBJ2-1; D ambiguous. The germline V gene has CDR1 SGHDN and CDR2 FVKESK. Trimming removed 1 base at V and 0 bases at J, with 7 bases between. The length of the CDR3 is 15 residues.

The rearrangement joins TRBV9 to TRBJ2-7, with D maybe TRBD2 (6 bases). Germline V gene lookup returns CDR1 SGDLS and CDR2 YYNGEE. The CDR3 is 14 amino acids. V lost 3 bases and J 8 bases, leaving 18 bases between the germline ends. This CDR3 reads CASSESSGTQKQYF. The CDR3 region has the DNA TGTGCCAGCAGCGAAAGTTCCGGGACTCAAAAGCAGTACTTC.

The rearrangement uses TRBV11-2 and TRBJ1-1, with TRBD1 identical over 7 bases. Germline CDR1 SGHAT, CDR2 FQNNGV. The CDR3 has 14 amino acids. V dropped 5 bases and J dropped 6; count of bases not matched to a gene: 9. Here the CDR3 reads CASSLRQGVSEAFF. CDR3 nucleotide sequence: TGTGCCAGCAGCCTCAGACAGGGAGTCTCTGAAGCTTTCTTT. The whole variable domain, remainder taken from reference TRBV11-2 and TRBJ1-1, is EAGVAQSPRYKIIEKRQSVAFWCNPISGHATLYWYQQILGQGPKLLIQFQNNGVVDDSQLPKDRFSAERLKGVDSTLKIQPAKLEDSAVYLCASSLRQGVSEAFFGQGTRLTVV.

V is TRBV28 and J is TRBJ1-2; TRBD1 matches at 9 bases. J lost 8 bases, V lost 5 bases, and 9 bases had no gene match. The CDR3 contains 14 residues. Per germline, CDR1 MDHEN and CDR2 SYDVKM. The CDR3 region is CASSIYRGHEGYTF. Here the CDR3 DNA reads TGTGCCAGCAGTATTTACAGGGGGCATGAGGGCTACACCTTC.

This clone was observed a single time. This chain joins TRBV27 and TRBJ2-7, with D perhaps TRBD1 (6 bases). Germline V lookup: CDR1 MNHEY, CDR2 SMNVEV (reference sequence). With 4 bases removed from V and 4 bases from J, the gap between germline ends came to 11 bases. There are 13 residues in the CDR3. The CDR3 DNA reads TGTGCCAGCAGTTCCAGGACAGTTTACGAGCAGTACTTC. This codes for CASSSRTVYEQYF.

V gene TRBV10-1 combines with J gene TRBJ2-7; tentative D call: TRBD2 (6 bases). Trimming cost V 2 bases and J 5 bases, with 10 bases left between them. Germline V gene sequence: CDR1 WNHNN, CDR2 SYGVQD (reference sequence). The CDR3 runs 13 residues. The CDR3 reads CASSEAGRDEQYF. In DNA form, the CDR3 reads TGCGCCAGCAGTGAGGCGGGAAGGGACGAGCAGTACTTC.

This clone was counted a single time. The chain employs TRBV7-9 and TRBJ2-1; 10 positions match TRBD2. The CDR3 sequence is 18 residues long. Germline assignment: CDR1 SEHNR and CDR2 FQNEAQ (reference sequence). V was pared by 2 bases and J by 6 bases, with 13 bases of the junction left unmatched. The CDR3 DNA reads TGTGCCAGCAGCTTATGGCCTAGCGGGAGTGGATTGGGCAATGAGCAGTTCTTC. As protein: CASSLWPSGSGLGNEQFF.

The chain recombines TRBV7-2 with TRBJ2-7, with 9 bases aligning to TRBD1. This CDR3 has 18 residues. CDR1 SGHTA and CDR2 FQGNSA come from the germline V gene. The J segment lost 4 bases and the V segment lost 6 bases, leaving 19 bases of the junction unmatched. The CDR3: CASRGGQGKLPYGYEQYF. The CDR3 nucleotides read TGTGCCAGCAGGGGGGGACAGGGAAAACTCCCTTACGGGTACGAGCAGTACTTC.